This T cell receptor (beta chain) originates from a study of shared clonotypes between healthy human individuals. About the research overall: The cohort comprised a couple of women and a few men. Their ages spanned 18 to 49 years.

Assay: immunoSEQ multiplex PCR; the TCRdb copy retains only in-frame clones and omits some. The sample comprises approximately 100,000 clones, about 66% of which are singletons, and approximately 25% rests with the top ten. This CDR3 spans 15 amino acids. Germline V gene data show CDR1 as SEHNR and CDR2 as FQNEAQ (reference sequence). With 5 bases clipped from V and 2 bases from J, the junction kept 3 bases outside the gene matches. Study conclusions and caveats: Non-shared clonotypes had lower generation probabilities than those shared by all four donors. Several donors showed sharing of about 4.7% of naive CD4 clonotypes. In this cohort, only blood was sampled, and tissue repertoires likely differ.

Regarding this clone: What it recognizes is unknown.

Sequenced: memory CD8+ T cells sorted from blood. Sample subset: CD45RO+ cells pooled with CCR7-negative TemRA cells. This sequence was found in a woman in her twenties or thirties in good health. The genes are TRBV7-9 and TRBJ1-2, with TRBD1 identical over 12 bases. The CDR3 bases are TGTGCCAGCAGCCCGGGGACAGGGGGCAACTATGGCTACACCTTC. Its protein product is CASSPGTGGNYGYTF.